Sequencing of this T cell receptor (beta chain) was carried out in a study of blood T cell repertoires in COVID-19. Study information: The origin of the acute and convalescent COVID-19 samples was the United States, Italy and Spain. PBMCs, B-cell-depleted T cells, or T cells provided the cDNA or gDNA that made up the material.

Original data processing: Estimation of nucleated cell counts relied on the amplification of reference gene primers. Only in-frame clones appear in the TCRdb table, and some are missing; sequencing was by immunoSEQ multiplex PCR. Clone size and V and J calls were adopted from that table, with D and trimming inferred from the DNA. The table lists 200,000 or so clones, 84% of them singletons. V was clipped by 1 base and J by 8 bases, with 8 bases between them. The CDR3 totals 12 residues. Looked up from germline, CDR1 is KGHSH and CDR2 is LQKENI. Specimen: peripheral blood. The source of this sequence is a man aged 40-49 years who had recovered from COVID-19. The chain carries TRBV18 and TRBJ1-2; D gene ambiguous. Written as DNA, the CDR3 is TGTGCCAGCTCACCACTCTCGAGAGGCTACACCTTC. Translating gives CASSPLSRGYTF.